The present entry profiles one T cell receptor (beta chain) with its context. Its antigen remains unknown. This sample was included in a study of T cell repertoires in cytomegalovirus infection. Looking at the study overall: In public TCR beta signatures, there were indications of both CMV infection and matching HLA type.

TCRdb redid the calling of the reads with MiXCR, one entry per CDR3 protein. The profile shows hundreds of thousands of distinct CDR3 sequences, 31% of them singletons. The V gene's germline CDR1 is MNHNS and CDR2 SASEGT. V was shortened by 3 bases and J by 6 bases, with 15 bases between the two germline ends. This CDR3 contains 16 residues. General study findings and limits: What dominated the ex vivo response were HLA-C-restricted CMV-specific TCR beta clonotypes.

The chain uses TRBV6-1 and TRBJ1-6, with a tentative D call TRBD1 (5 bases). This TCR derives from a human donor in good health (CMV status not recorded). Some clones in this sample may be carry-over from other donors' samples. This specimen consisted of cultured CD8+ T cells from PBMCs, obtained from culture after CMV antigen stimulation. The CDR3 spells CASSDGTRYLNSPLHF. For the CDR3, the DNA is TGTGCCAGCAGTGACGGGACCCGATACCTTAATTCACCCCTCCACTTT.